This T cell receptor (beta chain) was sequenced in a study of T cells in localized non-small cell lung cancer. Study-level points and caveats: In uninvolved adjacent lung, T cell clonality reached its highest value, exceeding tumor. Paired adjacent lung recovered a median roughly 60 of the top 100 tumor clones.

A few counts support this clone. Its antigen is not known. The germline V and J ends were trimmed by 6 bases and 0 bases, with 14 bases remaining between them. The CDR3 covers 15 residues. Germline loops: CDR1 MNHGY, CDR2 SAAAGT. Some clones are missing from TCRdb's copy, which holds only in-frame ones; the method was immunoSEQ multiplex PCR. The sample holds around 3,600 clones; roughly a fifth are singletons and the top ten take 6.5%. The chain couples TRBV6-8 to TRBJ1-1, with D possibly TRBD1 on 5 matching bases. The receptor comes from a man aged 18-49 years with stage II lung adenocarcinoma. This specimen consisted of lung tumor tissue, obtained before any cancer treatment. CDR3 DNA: TGTGCCAGCAGCCGAAGTGGGACGGTGAACACTGAAGCTTTCTTT. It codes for CASSRSGTVNTEAFF.